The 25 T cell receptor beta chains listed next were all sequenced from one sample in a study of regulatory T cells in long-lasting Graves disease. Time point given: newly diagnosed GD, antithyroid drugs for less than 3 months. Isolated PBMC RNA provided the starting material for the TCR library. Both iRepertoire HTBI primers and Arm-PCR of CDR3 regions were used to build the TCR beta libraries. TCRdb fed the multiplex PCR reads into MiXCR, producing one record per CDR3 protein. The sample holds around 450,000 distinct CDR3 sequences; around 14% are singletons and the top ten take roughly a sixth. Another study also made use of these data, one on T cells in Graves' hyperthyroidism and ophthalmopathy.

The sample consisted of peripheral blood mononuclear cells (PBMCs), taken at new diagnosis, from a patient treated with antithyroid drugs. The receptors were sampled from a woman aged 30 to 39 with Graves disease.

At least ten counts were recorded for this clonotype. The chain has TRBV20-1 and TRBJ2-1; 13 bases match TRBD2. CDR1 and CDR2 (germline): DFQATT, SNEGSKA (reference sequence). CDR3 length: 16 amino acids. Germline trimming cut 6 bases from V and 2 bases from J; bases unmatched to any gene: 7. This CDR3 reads CSARGTSGATYNEQFF. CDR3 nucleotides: TGCAGTGCGCGGGGGACTAGCGGGGCAACCTACAATGAGCAGTTCTTC.

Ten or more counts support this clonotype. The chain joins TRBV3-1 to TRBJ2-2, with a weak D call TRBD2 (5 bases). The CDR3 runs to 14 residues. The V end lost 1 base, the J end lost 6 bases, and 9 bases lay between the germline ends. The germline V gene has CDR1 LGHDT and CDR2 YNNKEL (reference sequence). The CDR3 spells CASSQGLASGELFF. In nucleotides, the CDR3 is TGTGCCAGCAGCCAAGGGCTAGCCTCCGGGGAGCTGTTTTTT.

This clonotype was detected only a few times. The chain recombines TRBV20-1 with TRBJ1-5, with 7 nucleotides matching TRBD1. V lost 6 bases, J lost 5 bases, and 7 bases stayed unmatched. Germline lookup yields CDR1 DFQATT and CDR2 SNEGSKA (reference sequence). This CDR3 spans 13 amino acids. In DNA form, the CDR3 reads TGCAGTGCCACAACAGGGGTTGATCAGCCCCAGCATTTT. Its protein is CSATTGVDQPQHF.

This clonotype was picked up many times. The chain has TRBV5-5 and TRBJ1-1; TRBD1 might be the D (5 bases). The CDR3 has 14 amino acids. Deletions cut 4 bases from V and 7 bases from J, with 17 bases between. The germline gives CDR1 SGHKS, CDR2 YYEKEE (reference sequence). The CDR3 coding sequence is TGTGCCAGCAGCGGTCTGGGAGGACATGGTGAAGCTTTCTTT. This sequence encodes CASSGLGGHGEAFF.

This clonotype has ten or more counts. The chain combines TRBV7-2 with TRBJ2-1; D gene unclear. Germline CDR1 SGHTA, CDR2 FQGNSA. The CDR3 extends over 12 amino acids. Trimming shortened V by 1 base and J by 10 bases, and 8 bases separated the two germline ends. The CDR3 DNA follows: TGTGCCAGCAGCTTAGGCCTAAAGGAGCAGTTCTTC. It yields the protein CASSLGLKEQFF.

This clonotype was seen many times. The DNA for the CDR3 is TGTGCCAGCAGCCCCACTAGCGGGGGGGGAGAGCAGTTCTTC. This encodes CASSPTSGGGEQFF. The J gene is TRBJ2-1, the V gene TRBV7-9, with 13 bases that match TRBD2. This CDR3 spans 14 amino acids. Germline V CDR1 and CDR2: SEHNR, FQNEAQ (reference sequence). J was trimmed by 10 bases and V by 5 bases; bases with no gene match: 5.

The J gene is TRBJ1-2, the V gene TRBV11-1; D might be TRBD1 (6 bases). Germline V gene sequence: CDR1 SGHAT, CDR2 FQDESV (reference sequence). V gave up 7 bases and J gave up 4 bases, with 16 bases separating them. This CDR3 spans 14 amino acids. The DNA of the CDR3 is TGTGCCAGCACCCTGGGGGGGCTTGGCTATGGCTACACCTTC. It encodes CASTLGGLGYGYTF.

CDR3 DNA: TGTGCCACCAGTGACACGGACAGGTTTGGCACCGGGGAGCTGTTTTTT. It encodes CATSDTDRFGTGELFF. The rearrangement links TRBV24-1 to TRBJ2-2; 7 nucleotides line up with TRBD1. Germline-derived CDR1 and CDR2 are KGHDR and SFDVKD. The CDR3 has 16 residues. V lost 4 bases, J lost 4 bases, and 8 bases stayed unmatched.

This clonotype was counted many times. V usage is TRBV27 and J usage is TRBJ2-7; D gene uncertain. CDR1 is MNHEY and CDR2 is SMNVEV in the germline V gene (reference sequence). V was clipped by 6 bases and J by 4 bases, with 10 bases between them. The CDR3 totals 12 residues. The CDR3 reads CASSRTPYEQYF. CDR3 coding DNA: TGTGCCAGCAGCCGGACCCCGTACGAGCAGTACTTC.

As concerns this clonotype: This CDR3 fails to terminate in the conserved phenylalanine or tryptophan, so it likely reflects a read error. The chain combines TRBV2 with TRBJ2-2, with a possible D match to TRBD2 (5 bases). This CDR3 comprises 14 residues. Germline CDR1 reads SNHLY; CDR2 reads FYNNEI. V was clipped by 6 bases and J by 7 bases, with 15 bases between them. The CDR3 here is CASRAEGFLGELFL. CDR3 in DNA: TGTGCCAGCAGAGCGGAAGGGTTTCTCGGGGAGCTGTTTCTT.

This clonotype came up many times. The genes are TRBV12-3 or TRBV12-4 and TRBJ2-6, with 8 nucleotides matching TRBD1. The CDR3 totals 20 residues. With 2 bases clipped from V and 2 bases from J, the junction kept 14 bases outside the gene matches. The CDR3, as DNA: TGTGCCAGCAGTTTAAGGCACCAGGGGGCGAGTAACCCTGGGGCCAACGTCCTGACTTTC. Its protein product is CASSLRHQGASNPGANVLTF.

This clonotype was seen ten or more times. In nucleotides, the CDR3 is TGTGCCAGCAGCCCGAGCGCAGGTGGGGAGACCCAGTACTTC. Translating it yields CASSPSAGGETQYF. V gene TRBV3-1 combines with J gene TRBJ2-1; no reliable D call. The J call is in doubt because the DNA end fits TRBJ2-5 better. Looked up from germline, CDR1 is LGHDT and CDR2 is YNNKEL (reference sequence). The CDR3 loop spans 14 amino acids.

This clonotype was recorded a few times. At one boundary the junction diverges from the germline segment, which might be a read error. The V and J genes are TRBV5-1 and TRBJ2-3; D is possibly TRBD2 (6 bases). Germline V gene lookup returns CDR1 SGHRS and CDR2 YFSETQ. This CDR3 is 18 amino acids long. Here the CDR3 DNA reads TGCGCCAGCAGCTTGTACAGGAGGGCCTACTCCAGCACAGATACGCAGTACTTT. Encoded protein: CASSLYRRAYSSTDTQYF.

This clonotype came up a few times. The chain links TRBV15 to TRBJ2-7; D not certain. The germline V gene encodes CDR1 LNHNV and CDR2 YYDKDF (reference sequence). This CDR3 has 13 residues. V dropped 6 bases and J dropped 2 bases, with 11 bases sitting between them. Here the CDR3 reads CATRDDTTYEQYF. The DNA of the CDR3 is TGTGCCACCAGAGACGACACCACCTACGAGCAGTACTTC.

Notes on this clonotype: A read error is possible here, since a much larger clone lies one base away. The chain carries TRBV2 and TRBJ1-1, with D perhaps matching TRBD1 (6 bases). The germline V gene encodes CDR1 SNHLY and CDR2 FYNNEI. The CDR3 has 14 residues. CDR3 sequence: CASSEGAGDTGAFF. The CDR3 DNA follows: TGTGCCAGCAGTGAAGGAGCAGGGGACACTGGAGCTTTCTTT.

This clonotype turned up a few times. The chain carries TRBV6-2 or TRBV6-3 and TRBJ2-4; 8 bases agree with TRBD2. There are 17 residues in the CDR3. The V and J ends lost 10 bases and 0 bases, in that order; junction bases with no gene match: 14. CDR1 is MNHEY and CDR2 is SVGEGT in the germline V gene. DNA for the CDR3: TGTGCCACCCACCCGGGGCTAGCGGGTCGAGCCAAAAACATTCAGTACTTC. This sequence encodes CATHPGLAGRAKNIQYF.

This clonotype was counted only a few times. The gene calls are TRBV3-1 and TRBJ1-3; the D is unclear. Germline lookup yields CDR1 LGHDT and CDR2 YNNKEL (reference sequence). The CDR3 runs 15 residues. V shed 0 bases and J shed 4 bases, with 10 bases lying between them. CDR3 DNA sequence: TGTGCCAGCAGCCAAGATCCCTCCGGGGGAAACACCATATATTTT. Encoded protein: CASSQDPSGGNTIYF. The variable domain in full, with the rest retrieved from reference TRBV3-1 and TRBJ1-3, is DTAVSQTPKYLVTQMGNDKSIKCEQNLGHDTMYWYKQDSKKFLKIMFSYNNKELIINETVPNRFSPKSPDKAHLNLHINSLELGDSAVYFCASSQDPSGGNTIYFGEGSWLTVV.

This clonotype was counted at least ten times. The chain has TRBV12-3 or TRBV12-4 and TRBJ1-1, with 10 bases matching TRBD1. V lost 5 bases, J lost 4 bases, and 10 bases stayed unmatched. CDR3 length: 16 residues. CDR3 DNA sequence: TGTGCCAGCAGTCACCGGGACAGGGGAATTTTCACTGAAGCTTTCTTT. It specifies CASSHRDRGIFTEAFF.

The CDR3 here is CASSFDLAGASSAKNIQYF. DNA of the CDR3: TGTGCCAGCAGCTTCGACTTAGCGGGTGCTTCCTCAGCCAAAAACATTCAGTACTTC. V and J are TRBV7-2 and TRBJ2-4; 7 nucleotides agree with TRBD2. With V trimmed by 3 bases and J by 0 bases, 14 bases remained unmatched. The CDR3 is 19 residues long. Germline V gene data show CDR1 as SGHTA and CDR2 as FQGNSA.

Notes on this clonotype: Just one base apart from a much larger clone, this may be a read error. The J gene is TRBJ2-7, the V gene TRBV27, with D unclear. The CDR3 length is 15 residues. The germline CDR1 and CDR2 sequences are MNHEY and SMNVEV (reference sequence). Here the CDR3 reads CTSSFSLAGAYEQYF. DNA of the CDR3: TGTACCAGCAGTTTTTCGCTGGCAGGAGCCTACGAGCAGTACTTC.

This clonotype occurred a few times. Here the CDR3 reads CASSYSRIQETQYF. The CDR3, as DNA: TGTGCCAGCAGTTACTCAAGGATCCAAGAGACCCAGTACTTC. The chain has TRBV6-5 and TRBJ2-5; no firm D call. The ends were cut back, 0 bases at V and 1 base at J, with 6 bases in the middle. The germline gives CDR1 MNHEY, CDR2 SVGAGI. This CDR3 has 14 residues.

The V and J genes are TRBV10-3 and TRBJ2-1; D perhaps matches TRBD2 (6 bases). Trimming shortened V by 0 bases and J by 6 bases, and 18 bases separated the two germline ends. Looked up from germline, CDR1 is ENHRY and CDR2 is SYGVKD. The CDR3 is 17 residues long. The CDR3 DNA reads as TGTGCCATCAGTGAGTCGAGACCAGGGCGGGGCCGCAATGAGCAGTTCTTC. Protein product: CAISESRPGRGRNEQFF.

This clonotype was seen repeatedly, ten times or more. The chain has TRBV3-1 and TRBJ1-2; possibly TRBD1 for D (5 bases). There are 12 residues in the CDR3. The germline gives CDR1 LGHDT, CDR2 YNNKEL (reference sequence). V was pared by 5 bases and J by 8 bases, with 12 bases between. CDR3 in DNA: TGTGCCAGCAGCTACCAGGGAGGCGGCTACACCTTC. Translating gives CASSYQGGGYTF.

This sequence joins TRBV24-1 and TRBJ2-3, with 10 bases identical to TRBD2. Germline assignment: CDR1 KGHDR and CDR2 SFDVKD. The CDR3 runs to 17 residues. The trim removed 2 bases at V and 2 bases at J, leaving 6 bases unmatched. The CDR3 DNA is TGTGCCACCAGTGATTCACCAAGCGGGAGGGCCACAGATACGCAGTATTTT. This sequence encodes CATSDSPSGRATDTQYF.

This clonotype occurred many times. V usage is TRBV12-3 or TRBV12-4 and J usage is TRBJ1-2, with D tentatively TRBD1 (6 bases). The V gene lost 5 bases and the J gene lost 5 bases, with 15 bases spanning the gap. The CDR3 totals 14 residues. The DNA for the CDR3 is TGTGCCAGCAGTCCTCAGACAGGCCGGTATGGCTACACCTTC. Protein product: CASSPQTGRYGYTF.